Listed here are 30 T cell receptor beta chains from one sample, sequenced in a study of beta chain features in type 1 diabetes. What was sequenced were expressed TCRB transcripts, since all of the isolated RNA had been reverse transcribed. Here immunoSEQ multiplex PCR was the method, and the copy in TCRdb shows in-frame clones only, minus some. The profile shows about 400,000 clones, over 9.5% of them singletons. The sequencing sample was made of naive CD4+ T cells from blood. These receptors were taken from a man between 18 and 35 years old in good health.

This clone turned up a few times. CDR3 in DNA: TGTGCCTGGAAGGCTAGCGTCGAGCAGTACTTC. Protein: CAWKASVEQYF. The chain links TRBV30 to TRBJ2-7; possibly TRBD2 for D (6 bases). CDR3 size: 11 residues. Trimming stripped 4 bases from V and 6 bases from J, with 10 bases between. Germline V gene lookup returns CDR1 GTSNPN and CDR2 SVGIG (reference sequence).

The chain employs TRBV7-9 and TRBJ2-3; 7 positions agree with TRBD1. The junction had 5 bases not matched to a gene; V was cut back by 2 bases and J by 0 bases. CDR1 and CDR2 from the germline V gene are SEHNR and FQNEAQ (reference sequence). The CDR3 loop spans 16 amino acids. CDR3 sequence: CASSLIRGPSTDTQYF. The CDR3 nucleotides are TGTGCCAGCAGCTTAATAAGGGGGCCAAGCACAGATACGCAGTATTTT.

This chain links TRBV27 with TRBJ2-7; D may be TRBD2 (6 bases). V shed 6 bases and J shed 2 bases, with 14 bases lying between them. This CDR3 contains 14 residues. Per germline, CDR1 MNHEY and CDR2 SMNVEV (reference sequence). The CDR3 DNA sequence: TGTGCCAGCAGGACCCGGGACTCCGCCTACGAGCAGTACTTC. It is translated as CASRTRDSAYEQYF.

The chain joins TRBV6-5 to TRBJ1-5, with TRBD1 identical over 9 bases. This CDR3 has 14 amino acids. J gave up 5 bases and V 5 bases, and 4 bases lay outside the gene matches. Germline assignment: CDR1 MNHEY and CDR2 SVGAGI. The CDR3 sequence: CASSLGQGHQPQHF. CDR3 DNA sequence: TGTGCCAGCAGTCTGGGACAGGGCCATCAGCCCCAGCATTTT.

This chain uses TRBV10-3 with TRBJ2-7; TRBD2 might be the D (6 bases). This CDR3 is built from 14 residues. Germline lookup yields CDR1 ENHRY and CDR2 SYGVKD. V was shortened by 7 bases and J by 6 bases, with 19 bases between the two germline ends. The CDR3 region is CAIIARLEGAEQYF. DNA for the CDR3: TGTGCCATCATTGCGAGACTAGAGGGCGCCGAGCAGTACTTC.

Here the CDR3 reads CASSNYRIQRGGYTF. CDR3 bases: TGTGCCAGCAGCAACTACCGGATTCAGCGTGGTGGCTACACCTTC. J is TRBJ1-2 and V is TRBV7-2, with D unclear. The V end lost 5 bases, the J end lost 7 bases, and 20 bases lay between the germline ends. The CDR3 sequence is 15 residues long. Looked up from germline, CDR1 is SGHTA and CDR2 is FQGNSA.

This chain links TRBV28 with TRBJ2-7; D unresolved. In germline, CDR1 is MDHEN, CDR2 SYDVKM. Trimming took off 1 base at V and 3 bases at J, with 10 bases between the two ends. The CDR3 contains 14 residues. As DNA, the CDR3 is TGTGCCAGCAGTTTATATGCAGACTTCTACGAGCAGTACTTC. Translation: CASSLYADFYEQYF.

This clone was seen a few times. The chain has TRBV6-5 and TRBJ2-7, with D possibly being TRBD2 (6 bases). V lost 1 base and J 6 bases, leaving 13 bases between the germline ends. The germline V gene has CDR1 MNHEY and CDR2 SVGAGI. The CDR3 runs 14 residues. The CDR3 is CASSYWRGSGEQYF. The CDR3 DNA reads as TGTGCCAGCAGTTACTGGCGGGGTTCGGGCGAGCAGTACTTC.

This clone was detected a few times. This chain's CDR3 is CASTPPNSNDEQFF. CDR3 sequence (DNA): TGTGCCAGCACCCCTCCTAACTCTAACGATGAGCAGTTCTTC. The V gene is TRBV25-1, the J gene TRBJ2-1; D uncertain. The germline V and J ends were trimmed by 7 bases and 8 bases, with 18 bases remaining between them. CDR1 and CDR2 from the germline V gene are MGHDK and SYGVNS. This CDR3 contains 14 residues.

The chain uses TRBV7-2 and TRBJ1-3, with a possible D match to TRBD1 (5 bases). Trimming left V 5 bases short and J 0 bases short, with 8 bases between. Germline CDR1 is SGHTA and CDR2 is FQGNSA. This CDR3 region has 14 residues. The CDR3 region is CASSLDISGNTIYF. CDR3 bases: TGTGCCAGCAGCCTGGACATCTCTGGAAACACCATATATTTT. Supplemented by reference TRBV7-2 and TRBJ1-3, the full variable domain reads GAGVSQSPSNKVTEKGKDVELRCDPISGHTALYWYRQSLGQGLEFLIYFQGNSAPDKSGLPSDRFSAERTGGSVSTLTIQRTQQEDSAVYLCASSLDISGNTIYFGEGSWLTVV.

This clone was picked up a small number of times. This chain links TRBV5-1 with TRBJ2-1; a possible D gene is TRBD2 (5 bases). Germline-derived CDR1 and CDR2 are SGHRS and YFSETQ. The V end was cut by 0 bases, the J end by 8 bases, with 12 bases between. The CDR3 sequence is 14 residues long. Here the CDR3 reads CASSLVRPGDEQFF. CDR3 DNA sequence: TGCGCCAGCAGCTTGGTCAGACCCGGGGATGAGCAGTTCTTC.

On this clone: Relative to the germline gene, one junction end is altered; a read error may explain this. J is TRBJ2-5 and V is TRBV6-6, with 9 bases identical to TRBD1. Per germline, CDR1 MNHNY and CDR2 SVGAGI (reference sequence). The CDR3 consists of 14 residues. The CDR3 region is CAISVNGQGETQYF. Written as DNA, the CDR3 is TGTGCCATCAGTGTGAACGGACAGGGGGAGACCCAGTACTTC.

This clone was picked up a small number of times. The rearrangement uses TRBV7-2 and TRBJ1-4; 9 bases are a match to TRBD1. CDR3 length: 17 amino acids. The germline V gene encodes CDR1 SGHTA and CDR2 FQGNSA. V shed 0 bases, J shed 7 bases, and the junction held 9 bases outside the gene matches. The CDR3 DNA reads as TGTGCCAGCAGCTTAGCCGGGACAGGGAAGTACGGTGAAAAACTGTTTTTT. Amino acid sequence: CASSLAGTGKYGEKLFF.

The V call is TRBV9, the J call TRBJ2-3, with 10 bases fitting TRBD2. Germline assignment: CDR1 SGDLS and CDR2 YYNGEE. V lost 1 base to trimming and J lost 6 bases; unmatched junction nucleotides: 8. CDR3 length: 16 residues. CDR3 region: CASSVSSGGVWDTQYF. DNA for the CDR3: TGTGCCAGCAGCGTATCCAGCGGGGGGGTATGGGATACGCAGTATTTT.

This chain uses TRBV7-2 with TRBJ2-5; D might be TRBD1 (6 bases). Trimming took 1 base from V and 5 from J, leaving 8 bases between them. CDR3 length: 13 amino acids. Germline-derived CDR1 and CDR2 are SGHTA and FQGNSA. CDR3 nucleotides: TGTGCCAGCAGCTTAGTAGGGGGTGAGACCCAGTACTTC. This encodes CASSLVGGETQYF.

This clone was detected only a few times. CDR3 amino acids: CASSYSGGFEAFF. The CDR3 DNA sequence: TGTGCCAGCAGTTACTCGGGAGGGTTTGAAGCTTTCTTT. The chain is built from TRBV6-6 and TRBJ1-1, with D unresolved. The CDR3 sequence is 13 residues long. The V and J ends lost 0 bases and 7 bases respectively, with 9 bases between them. Germline-derived CDR1 and CDR2 are MNHNY and SVGAGI (reference sequence).

This clone appeared a few times. The V gene is TRBV28, the J gene TRBJ1-5; TRBD1 matches at 9 bases. The germline V gene encodes CDR1 MDHEN and CDR2 SYDVKM. The trim removed 7 bases at V and 4 bases at J, leaving 11 bases unmatched. The CDR3 spans 16 residues. CDR3 DNA: TGTGCCAGCACCGGCCTGGGTGGACAGGGGAATCAGCCCCAGCATTTT. Translated, it gives CASTGLGGQGNQPQHF. Full variable domain (rest looked up from reference TRBV28 and TRBJ1-5): DVKVTQSSRYLVKRTGEKVFLECVQDMDHENMFWYRQDPGLGLRLIYFSYDVKMKEKGDIPEGYSVSREKKERFSLILESASTNQTSMYLCASTGLGGQGNQPQHFGDGTRLSIL.

This sequence joins TRBV5-4 and TRBJ2-1; TRBD2 agrees at 11 bases. This CDR3 spans 15 amino acids. Germline lookup yields CDR1 SGHNT and CDR2 YYREEE (reference sequence). With V trimmed by 4 bases and J by 7 bases, 7 bases remained unmatched. The CDR3, as DNA: TGTGCCAGCAGCATAGCGGGGGGGCTGGGAAATGAGCAGTTCTTC. Its protein is CASSIAGGLGNEQFF.

This clone was seen more than once but under ten times. V usage is TRBV11-1 and J usage is TRBJ2-1, with TRBD1 matching 10 bases. Germline trimming cut 3 bases from V and 10 bases from J; bases unmatched to any gene: 6. CDR1 is SGHAT, CDR2 FQDESV, per germline (reference sequence). CDR3 size: 14 residues. CDR3 region: CASSFMDRGGEQFF. The CDR3 nucleotides are TGTGCCAGCAGCTTTATGGACAGGGGGGGCGAGCAGTTCTTC.

This clone was seen a handful of times. The V call is TRBV30, the J call TRBJ1-2; D call uncertain. V gave up 3 bases and J gave up 7 bases, with 9 bases separating them. The germline gives CDR1 GTSNPN, CDR2 SVGIG (reference sequence). The CDR3 spans 11 residues. The CDR3 coding sequence is TGTGCCTGGAGCGGCGGAGTTGGCTACACCTTC. Translated, it gives CAWSGGVGYTF.

This clone has just a few counts. The chain uses TRBV5-5 and TRBJ2-7; 14 bases match TRBD2. V trimming: 3 bases; J trimming: 5 bases; junction bases outside the gene matches: 4. The CDR3 spans 15 residues. CDR1 and CDR2 from the germline V gene are SGHKS and YYEKEE (reference sequence). CDR3 bases: TGTGCCAGCAGCTCAGGACTAGCGGGGGGCCACGAGCAGTACTTC. Its protein product is CASSSGLAGGHEQYF.

This chain uses TRBV6-4 with TRBJ2-1; 8 nucleotides agree with TRBD1. Germline V CDR1 and CDR2: MRHNA, SNTAGT. V shed 5 bases, J shed 6 bases, and the junction held 6 bases outside the gene matches. The CDR3 has 14 amino acids. The CDR3 nucleotides read TGTGCCAGCAGTACGCACAGGGGGTCCAATGAGCAGTTCTTC. It codes for CASSTHRGSNEQFF.

The rearrangement links TRBV5-1 to TRBJ1-2, with TRBD1 as a possible D gene (6 bases). The CDR3 covers 13 residues. Germline-derived CDR1 and CDR2 are SGHRS and YFSETQ. Trimming stripped 4 bases from V and 2 bases from J, with 9 bases between. The CDR3: CASSADRNYGYTF. The CDR3 DNA follows: TGCGCCAGCAGCGCGGACAGAAACTATGGCTACACCTTC.

The rearrangement links TRBV20-1 to TRBJ2-1; D gene ambiguous. The CDR3 contains 11 residues. With 7 bases removed from V and 3 bases from J, the gap between germline ends came to 7 bases. Per the germline V gene, CDR1 is DFQATT and CDR2 is SNEGSKA (reference sequence). The CDR3 region has the DNA TGCAGTGGAACGGGCTACAATGAGCAGTTCTTC. Protein product: CSGTGYNEQFF.

This clone was counted a few times. The chain couples TRBV6-5 to TRBJ1-2; 8 bases line up with TRBD1. Germline V gene data show CDR1 as MNHEY and CDR2 as SVGAGI. This CDR3 is 12 amino acids long. V lost 6 bases and J lost 5; bases outside the gene matches: 2. DNA of the CDR3: TGTGCCAGCAGCCACAGGGGGTATGGCTACACCTTC. Residues: CASSHRGYGYTF.

This clone was seen more than once but under ten times. V usage is TRBV15 and J usage is TRBJ2-2; 10 bases agree with TRBD2. The germline gives CDR1 LNHNV, CDR2 YYDKDF (reference sequence). The length of the CDR3 is 15 residues. The V gene end was trimmed by 2 bases and the J gene end by 7 bases; junction bases not matched to a gene: 4. CDR3 sequence: CATSRLAGASGELFF. In nucleotides, the CDR3 is TGTGCCACCAGCAGACTAGCGGGGGCAAGCGGGGAGCTGTTTTTT.

The J gene is TRBJ2-2, the V gene TRBV6-1, with a possible D match to TRBD1 (6 bases). The germline gives CDR1 MNHNS, CDR2 SASEGT. The CDR3 has 16 residues. V shed 2 bases and J shed 2 bases, with 12 bases lying between them. For the CDR3, the DNA is TGTGCCAGCAGTGAAATGGGGGCGGTTAACACCGGGGAGCTGTTTTTT. Amino acid sequence: CASSEMGAVNTGELFF.

This clone showed up just a few times. The CDR3 DNA reads as TGTGCCAGCAGTTACTCCGGACTTCCTGACACCGGGGAGCTGTTTTTT. Amino acids: CASSYSGLPDTGELFF. J is TRBJ2-2 and V is TRBV6-5, with a weak D call TRBD2 (5 bases). Trimming shortened V by 0 bases and J by 3 bases, and 11 bases separated the two germline ends. The CDR3 contains 16 residues. CDR1 is MNHEY and CDR2 is SVGAGI in the germline V gene.

The chain is built from TRBV29-1 and TRBJ1-4; weak D call: TRBD1 (5 bases). From germline, CDR1 is SQVTM and CDR2 ANQGSEA. The CDR3 has 17 amino acids. Trimming took off 4 bases at V and 4 bases at J, with 22 bases between the two ends. The CDR3 nucleotides are TGCAGCGTTGTTGGGCCTTATAGGGGCGGGAATAATGAAAAACTGTTTTTT. Amino acid sequence: CSVVGPYRGGNNEKLFF.

The V gene is TRBV2, the J gene TRBJ2-7; tentative D call: TRBD1 (5 bases). The length of the CDR3 is 13 residues. CDR1 SNHLY and CDR2 FYNNEI come from the germline V gene. V dropped 7 bases and J dropped 6 bases, with 16 bases sitting between them. This CDR3 reads CASNRDSTLEQYF. In nucleotides, the CDR3 is TGTGCCAGCAACCGAGACAGTACTCTCGAGCAGTACTTC.